This TCR beta chain was profiled in a study of regulatory T cells in long-lasting Graves disease (dated by TCRdb to about 2021). Study-level background: Persistent Graves' disease meant more than 5 years of antithyroid drug treatment with TSH receptor autoantibodies that stayed positive. In the clinical cohort, patients with persistent Graves' disease had used antithyroid drugs for an average of about 10.3 years. A total of some 33 samples were covered by TCR sequencing, comprising roughly 13 persistent and roughly 20 newly diagnosed Graves' disease patients. The study was conducted in China and was registered as a clinical trial. This study used TCR sequencing and RNA sequencing of peripheral blood to compare persistent Graves' disease patients against newly diagnosed Graves' disease patients.

Overall study results and their limits: Peripheral blood alone was examined, since thyroid tissue, which constituted the primary lesion, could not be accessed. The authors acknowledged the small sample size as a limitation that may reduce accuracy. Sequencing and analysis were limited to the TCR beta chain. More public clonotypes were shared among persistent patients (roughly 2,700) than among newly diagnosed patients (more than 950). TRBV28, TRBJ1-2 and TRBJ2-5 were preferentially used in persistent disease, while TRBV20-1 and TRBJ2-1 were favored in newly diagnosed disease. Lower TCR Shannon entropy and fewer highly expanded clones were observed in persistent Graves' disease patients than in newly diagnosed patients, which suggested clonal expansion.

Receptor amplification or capture employed multiplex PCR. The listed sequencing device is Illumina HiSeq 4000. To build TCR beta libraries, CDR3 regions were amplified by Arm-PCR using iRepertoire HTBI primers. Gel purification was performed on PCR products prior to sequencing. The authors' pipeline ran thus. Gene usage analysis of CDR3 amino acid clonotypes used the approximately 62 TRBV and fewer than 15 TRBJ segments found across samples. COPE and FqMerger were used to merge the filtered high-quality paired reads into contigs. BLAST was used to align contigs to IMGT TRBV, TRBD and TRBJ reference genes, with CDR3 defined following IMGT. Highly expanded clones were defined as clonotypes with a frequency above 0.1%. Repertoire diversity was measured by Shannon entropy, and V-J evenness by the Gini coefficient. Clonotypes shared by more than one individual were considered public. Using fastp trimming at Q25 and MiXCR clonotype assembly, TCRdb reanalyzed the public sequencing data and kept in-frame beta chains. CDR3 protein sequences are deduplicated, and each keeps its most common genes and DNA. The V and J calls shown here were made by TCRdb, not taken from the authors' results. This sample comprises about 470,000 distinct CDR3 sequences, under 25% of them detected only once. Clones ranked in the top ten supply 7.8% of the sample.

Concerning this clonotype itself: This clone's antigen is unknown. No base qualities exist here, and no much larger clone lies one base off it.

V loses 2 bases, J loses 12 bases, and the germline ends lie 23 bases apart. The CDR3 covers 16 residues, taking in both the cysteine and the phenylalanine. The DNA shown is the 48-base CDR3, in frame from base 1. The germline V gene specifies SGHTA as CDR1 and FQGNSA as CDR2. This specimen's time point label, interpreted: persistent/refractory GD, antithyroid drugs over 5 years with positive TRAb. For both TCR sequencing and RNA sequencing, RNA was extracted from PBMCs using TRIzol. The diagnosis of Graves' disease followed American Thyroid Association guidelines. Recruitment of patients was carried out at an endocrinology department in Xi'an, China. From each patient, approximately 10 milliliters of peripheral blood was collected into an EDTA anticoagulant tube. Ficoll Paque Plus density gradient separation was used to isolate PBMCs, and no further T cell sorting was performed. An Agilent 2100 Bioanalyzer and agarose gel were used to assess RNA quality, and a NanoDrop 2000 was used to measure RNA concentration.

The chain couples TRBV7-2 to TRBJ2-1, with the D call perhaps TRBD1 or TRBD2, each one matching 5 bases. The receptor's source is a female donor with Graves disease. Sequencing used peripheral blood mononuclear cells (PBMCs), obtained when the disease was refractory, from a patient treated with antithyroid drugs. The nucleotide sequence is given as TGTGCCAGCAGCTTATCAGTGTGGGGCTACCCAGGAGGGCAGTTCTTC. This encodes CASSLSVWGYPGGQFF.